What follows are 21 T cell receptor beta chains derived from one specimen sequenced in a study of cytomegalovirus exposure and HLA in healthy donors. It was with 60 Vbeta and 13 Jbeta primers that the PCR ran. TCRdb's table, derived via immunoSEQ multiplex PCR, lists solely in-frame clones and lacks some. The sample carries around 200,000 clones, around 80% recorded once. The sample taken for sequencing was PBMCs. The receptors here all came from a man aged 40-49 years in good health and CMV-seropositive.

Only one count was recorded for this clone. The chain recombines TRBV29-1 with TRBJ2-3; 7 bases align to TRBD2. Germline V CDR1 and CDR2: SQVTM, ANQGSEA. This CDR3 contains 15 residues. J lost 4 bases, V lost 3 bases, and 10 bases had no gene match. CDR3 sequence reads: CSVEGGREGADTQYF. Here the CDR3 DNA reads TGCAGCGTTGAGGGGGGGAGAGAGGGCGCAGATACGCAGTATTTT.

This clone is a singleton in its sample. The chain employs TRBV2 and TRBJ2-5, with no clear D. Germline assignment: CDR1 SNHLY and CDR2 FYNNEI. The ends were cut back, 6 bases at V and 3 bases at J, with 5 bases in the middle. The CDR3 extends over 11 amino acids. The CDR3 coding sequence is TGTGCCAGCAGGGGCGAAGAGACCCAGTACTTC. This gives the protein CASRGEETQYF.

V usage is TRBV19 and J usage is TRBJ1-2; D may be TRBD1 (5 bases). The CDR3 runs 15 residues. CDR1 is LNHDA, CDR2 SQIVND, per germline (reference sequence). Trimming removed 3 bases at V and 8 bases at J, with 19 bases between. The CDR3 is CASSMGGNKADGYTF. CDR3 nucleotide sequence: TGTGCCAGTAGTATGGGGGGAAACAAAGCGGACGGCTACACCTTC.

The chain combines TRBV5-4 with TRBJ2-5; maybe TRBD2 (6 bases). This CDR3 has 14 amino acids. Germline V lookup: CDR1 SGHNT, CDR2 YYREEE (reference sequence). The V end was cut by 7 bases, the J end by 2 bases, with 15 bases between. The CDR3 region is CASGSIAEQETQYF. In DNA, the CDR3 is TGTGCCAGCGGATCTATAGCGGAGCAAGAGACCCAGTACTTC.

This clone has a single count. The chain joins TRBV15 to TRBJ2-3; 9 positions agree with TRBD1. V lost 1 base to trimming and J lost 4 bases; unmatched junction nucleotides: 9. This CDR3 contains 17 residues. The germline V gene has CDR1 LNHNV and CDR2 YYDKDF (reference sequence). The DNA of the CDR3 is TGTGCCACCAGCAGAGCCACAGGGGGCGCGAATTCAGATACGCAGTATTTT. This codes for CATSRATGGANSDTQYF. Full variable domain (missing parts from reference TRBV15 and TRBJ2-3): DAMVIQNPRYQVTQFGKPVTLSCSQTLNHNVMYWYQQKSSQAPKLLFHYYDKDFNNEADTPDNFQSRRPNTSFCFLDIRSPGLGDTAMYLCATSRATGGANSDTQYFGPGTRLTVL.

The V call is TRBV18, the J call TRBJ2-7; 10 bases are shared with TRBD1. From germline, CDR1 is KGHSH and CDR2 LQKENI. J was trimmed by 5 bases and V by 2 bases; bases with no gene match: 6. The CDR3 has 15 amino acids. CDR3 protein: CASSPGGQGVDEQYF. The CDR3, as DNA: TGTGCCAGCTCACCAGGCGGACAGGGGGTAGACGAGCAGTACTTC.

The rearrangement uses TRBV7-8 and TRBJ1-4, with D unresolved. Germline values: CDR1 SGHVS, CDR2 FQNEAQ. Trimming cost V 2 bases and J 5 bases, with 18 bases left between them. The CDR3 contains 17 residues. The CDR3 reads CASSLISPEDENEKLFF. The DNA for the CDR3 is TGTGCCAGCAGCTTAATCTCGCCAGAAGATGAAAATGAAAAACTGTTTTTT. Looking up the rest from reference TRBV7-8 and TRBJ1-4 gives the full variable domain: GAGVSQSPRYKVAKRGQDVALRCDPISGHVSLFWYQQALGQGPEFLTYFQNEAQLDKSGLPSDRFFAERPEGSVSTLKIQRTQQEDSAVYLCASSLISPEDENEKLFFGSGTQLSVL.

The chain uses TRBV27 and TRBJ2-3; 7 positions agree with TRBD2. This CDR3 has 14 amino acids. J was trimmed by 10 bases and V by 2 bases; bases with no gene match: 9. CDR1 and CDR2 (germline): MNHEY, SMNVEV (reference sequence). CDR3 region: CASSLERERPSQYF. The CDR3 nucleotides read TGTGCCAGCAGTTTAGAGCGGGAACGTCCTTCGCAGTATTTT.

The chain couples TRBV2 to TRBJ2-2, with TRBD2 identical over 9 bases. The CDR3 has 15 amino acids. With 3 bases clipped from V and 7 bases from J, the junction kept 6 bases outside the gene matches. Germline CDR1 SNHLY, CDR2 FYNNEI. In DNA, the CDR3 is TGTGCCAGCAGTGAGCGGGAGGGCCGGGGCGGGGAGCTGTTTTTT. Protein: CASSEREGRGGELFF.

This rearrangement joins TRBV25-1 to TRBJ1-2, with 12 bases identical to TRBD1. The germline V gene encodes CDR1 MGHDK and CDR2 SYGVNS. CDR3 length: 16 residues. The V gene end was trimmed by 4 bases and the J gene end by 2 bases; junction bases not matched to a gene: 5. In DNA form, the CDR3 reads TGTGCCAGCAGTGTAACCGGGACAGGGGGCAACTATGGCTACACCTTC. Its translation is CASSVTGTGGNYGYTF.

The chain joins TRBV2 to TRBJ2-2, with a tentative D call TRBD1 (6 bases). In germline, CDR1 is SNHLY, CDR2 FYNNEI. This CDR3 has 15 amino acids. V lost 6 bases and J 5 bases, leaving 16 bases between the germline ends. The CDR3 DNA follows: TGTGCCAGCAGACCCAACAGGGAACAAACCGGGGAGCTGTTTTTT. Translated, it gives CASRPNREQTGELFF.

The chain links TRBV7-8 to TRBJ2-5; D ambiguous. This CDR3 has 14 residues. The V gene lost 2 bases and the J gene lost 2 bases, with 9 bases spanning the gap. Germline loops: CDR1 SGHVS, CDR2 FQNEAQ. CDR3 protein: CASSLIQLQETQYF. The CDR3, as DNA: TGTGCCAGCAGCTTAATTCAACTTCAAGAGACCCAGTACTTC.

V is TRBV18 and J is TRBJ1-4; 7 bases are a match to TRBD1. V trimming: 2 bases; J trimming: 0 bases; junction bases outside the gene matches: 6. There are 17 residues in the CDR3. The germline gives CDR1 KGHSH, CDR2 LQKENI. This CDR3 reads CASSPVQGTATNEKLFF. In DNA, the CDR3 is TGTGCCAGCTCACCAGTACAGGGGACGGCAACTAATGAAAAACTGTTTTTT.

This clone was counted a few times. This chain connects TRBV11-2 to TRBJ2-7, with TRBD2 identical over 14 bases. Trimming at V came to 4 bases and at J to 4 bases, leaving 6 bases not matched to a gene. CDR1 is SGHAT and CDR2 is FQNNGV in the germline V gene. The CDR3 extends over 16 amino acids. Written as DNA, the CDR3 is TGTGCCAGCAGCTCCAGCGGACTAGCGGGGGGATACGAGCAGTACGTC. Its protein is CASSSSGLAGGYEQYV.

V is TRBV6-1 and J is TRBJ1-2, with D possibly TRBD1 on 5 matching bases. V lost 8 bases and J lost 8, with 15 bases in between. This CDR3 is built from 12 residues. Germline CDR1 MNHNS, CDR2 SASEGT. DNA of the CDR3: TGTGCCAGCGTTGACAGTCGCGTGGGCTACACCTTC. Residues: CASVDSRVGYTF.

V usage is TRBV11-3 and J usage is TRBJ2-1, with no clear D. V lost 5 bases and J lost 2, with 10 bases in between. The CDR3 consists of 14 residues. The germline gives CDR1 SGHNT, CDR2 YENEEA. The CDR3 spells CASSPGDPYNEQFF. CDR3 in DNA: TGTGCCAGCAGCCCCGGAGACCCCTACAATGAGCAGTTCTTC.

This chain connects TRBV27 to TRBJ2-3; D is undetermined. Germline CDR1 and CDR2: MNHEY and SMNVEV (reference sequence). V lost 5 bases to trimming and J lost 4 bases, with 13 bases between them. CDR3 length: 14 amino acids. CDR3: CASSPRVEPDTQYF. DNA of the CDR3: TGTGCCAGCAGTCCCCGGGTGGAACCAGATACGCAGTATTTT.

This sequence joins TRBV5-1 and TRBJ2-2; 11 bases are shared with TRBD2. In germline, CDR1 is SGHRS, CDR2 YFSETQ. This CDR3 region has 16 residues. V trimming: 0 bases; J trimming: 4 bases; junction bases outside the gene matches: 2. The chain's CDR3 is CASSLGTSGLTGELFF. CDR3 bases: TGCGCCAGCAGCTTGGGGACTAGCGGGCTCACCGGGGAGCTGTTTTTT.

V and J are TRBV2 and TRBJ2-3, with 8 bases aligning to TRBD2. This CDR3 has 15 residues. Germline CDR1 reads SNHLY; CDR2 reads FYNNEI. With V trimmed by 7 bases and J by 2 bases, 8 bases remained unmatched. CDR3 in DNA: TGTGCCAGCAATGGAGCCGGGGGGGTCACAGATACGCAGTATTTT. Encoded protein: CASNGAGGVTDTQYF.

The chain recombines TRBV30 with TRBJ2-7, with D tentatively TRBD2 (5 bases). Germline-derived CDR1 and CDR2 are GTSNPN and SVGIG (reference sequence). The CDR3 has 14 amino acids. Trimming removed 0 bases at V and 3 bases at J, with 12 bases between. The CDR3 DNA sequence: TGTGCCTGGAGTGTATGGGGAGTAGACTACGAGCAGTACTTC. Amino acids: CAWSVWGVDYEQYF.

The CDR3 DNA reads TGTGCCTGGAGTGTGGGAGGGAAAGCCTACGAGCAGTACTTC. Translation: CAWSVGGKAYEQYF. This rearrangement joins TRBV30 to TRBJ2-5; 7 bases are a match to TRBD2. With the DNA end fitting TRBJ2-7 better, the J assignment may be wrong. This CDR3 is built from 14 residues. Germline V gene lookup returns CDR1 GTSNPN and CDR2 SVGIG (reference sequence).